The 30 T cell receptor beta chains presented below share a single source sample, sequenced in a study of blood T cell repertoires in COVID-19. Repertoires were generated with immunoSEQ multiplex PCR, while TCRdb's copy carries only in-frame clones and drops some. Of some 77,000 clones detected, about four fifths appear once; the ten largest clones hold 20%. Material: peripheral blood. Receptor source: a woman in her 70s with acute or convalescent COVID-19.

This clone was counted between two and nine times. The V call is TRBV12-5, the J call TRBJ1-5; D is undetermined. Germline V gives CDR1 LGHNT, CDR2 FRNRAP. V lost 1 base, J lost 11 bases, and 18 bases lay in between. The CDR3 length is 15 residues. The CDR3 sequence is CASGLARDSMRAQHF. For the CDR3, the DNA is TGTGCTAGTGGTTTGGCTCGTGATAGCATGAGGGCCCAGCATTTT.

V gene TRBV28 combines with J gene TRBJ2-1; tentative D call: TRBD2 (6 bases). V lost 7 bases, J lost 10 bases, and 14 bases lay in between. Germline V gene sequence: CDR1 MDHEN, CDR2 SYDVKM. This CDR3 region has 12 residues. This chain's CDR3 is CASTGGLDEQFF. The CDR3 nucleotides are TGTGCCAGCACCGGAGGGCTGGACGAGCAGTTCTTC.

CDR3 coding DNA: TGTGCCAGCAGCCAAGTAGCCCTACCGGGAGACACTGAAGCTTTCTTT. Translation: CASSQVALPGDTEAFF. The chain has TRBV3-1 (or the pseudogene TRBV3-2) and TRBJ1-1; D uncertain. V was shortened by 1 base and J by 3 bases, with 15 bases between the two germline ends. CDR1 and CDR2 (germline): LGHDT, YNNKEL (reference sequence). The CDR3 is 16 amino acids.

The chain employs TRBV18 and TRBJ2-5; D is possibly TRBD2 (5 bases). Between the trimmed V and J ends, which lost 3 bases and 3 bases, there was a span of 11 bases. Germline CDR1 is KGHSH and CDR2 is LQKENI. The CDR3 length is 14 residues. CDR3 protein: CASSPSGEKETQYF. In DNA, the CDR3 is TGTGCCAGCTCACCCTCCGGGGAGAAAGAGACCCAGTACTTC.

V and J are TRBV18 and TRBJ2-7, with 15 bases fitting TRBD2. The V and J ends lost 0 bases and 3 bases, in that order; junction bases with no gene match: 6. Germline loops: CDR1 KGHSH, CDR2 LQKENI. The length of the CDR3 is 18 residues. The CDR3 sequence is CASSPPGTSGRSLYEQYF. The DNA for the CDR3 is TGTGCCAGCTCACCACCCGGGACTAGCGGGAGGTCACTCTACGAGCAGTACTTC.

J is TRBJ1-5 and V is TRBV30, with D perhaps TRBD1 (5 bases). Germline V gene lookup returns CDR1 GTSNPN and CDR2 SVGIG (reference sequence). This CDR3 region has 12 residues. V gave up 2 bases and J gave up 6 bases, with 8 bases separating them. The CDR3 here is CAWSPGGQPQHF. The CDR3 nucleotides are TGTGCCTGGAGTCCCGGGGGTCAGCCCCAGCATTTT.

CDR3: CASRLAGVLNEQFF. DNA for the CDR3: TGTGCCAGCCGGCTAGCGGGAGTCTTAAATGAGCAGTTCTTC. This chain connects TRBV2 to TRBJ2-1, with 10 bases fitting TRBD2. The germline CDR1 and CDR2 sequences are SNHLY and FYNNEI. Losses at the gene ends were 8 bases for V and 7 bases for J; bases not matched to a gene: 8. CDR3 length: 14 residues.

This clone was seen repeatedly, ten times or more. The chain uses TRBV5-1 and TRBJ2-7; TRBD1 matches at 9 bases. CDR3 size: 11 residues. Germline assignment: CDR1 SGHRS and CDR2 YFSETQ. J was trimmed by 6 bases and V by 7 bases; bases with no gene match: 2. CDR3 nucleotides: TGCGCCAGCGAGACAGGGGGCGAGCAGTACTTC. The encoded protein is CASETGGEQYF.

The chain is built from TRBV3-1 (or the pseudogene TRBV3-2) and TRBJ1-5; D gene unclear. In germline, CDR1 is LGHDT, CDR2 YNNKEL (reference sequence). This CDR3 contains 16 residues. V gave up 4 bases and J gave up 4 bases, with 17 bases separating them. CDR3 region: CASSPSQRQINQPQHF. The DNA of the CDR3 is TGTGCCAGCAGCCCCTCCCAGAGGCAGATAAATCAGCCCCAGCATTTT.

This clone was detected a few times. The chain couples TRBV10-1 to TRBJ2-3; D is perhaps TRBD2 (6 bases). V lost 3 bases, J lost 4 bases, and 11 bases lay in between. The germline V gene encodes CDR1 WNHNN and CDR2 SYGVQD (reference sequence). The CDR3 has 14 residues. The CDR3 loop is CASSDPGVSDTQYF. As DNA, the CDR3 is TGCGCCAGCAGTGATCCGGGAGTCTCAGATACGCAGTATTTT.

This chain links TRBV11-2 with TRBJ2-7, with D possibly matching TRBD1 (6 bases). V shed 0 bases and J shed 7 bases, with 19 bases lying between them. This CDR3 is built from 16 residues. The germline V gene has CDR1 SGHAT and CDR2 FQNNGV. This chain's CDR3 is CASSLDGQLPTREQYF. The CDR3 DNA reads TGTGCCAGCAGCTTAGATGGACAGCTTCCTACTCGGGAGCAGTACTTC.

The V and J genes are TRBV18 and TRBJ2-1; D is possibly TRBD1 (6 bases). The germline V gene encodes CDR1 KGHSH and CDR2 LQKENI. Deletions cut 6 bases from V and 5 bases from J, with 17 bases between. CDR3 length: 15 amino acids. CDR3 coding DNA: TGTGCCAGCTCTCAACAGGGAGCTAATAACAATGAGCAGTTCTTC. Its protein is CASSQQGANNNEQFF.

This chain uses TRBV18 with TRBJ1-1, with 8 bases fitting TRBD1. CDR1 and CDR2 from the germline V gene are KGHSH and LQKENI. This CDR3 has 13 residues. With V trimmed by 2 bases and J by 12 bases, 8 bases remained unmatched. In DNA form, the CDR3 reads TGTGCCAGCTCACCAGGGACAGGCCAGGGTACTTTCTTT. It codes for CASSPGTGQGTFF.

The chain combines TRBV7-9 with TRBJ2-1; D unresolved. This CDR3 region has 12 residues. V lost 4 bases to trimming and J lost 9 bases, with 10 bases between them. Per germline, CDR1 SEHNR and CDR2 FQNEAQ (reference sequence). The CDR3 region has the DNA TGTGCCAGCAGCTACGCGGCCAGTGAGCAGTTCTTC. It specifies CASSYAASEQFF.

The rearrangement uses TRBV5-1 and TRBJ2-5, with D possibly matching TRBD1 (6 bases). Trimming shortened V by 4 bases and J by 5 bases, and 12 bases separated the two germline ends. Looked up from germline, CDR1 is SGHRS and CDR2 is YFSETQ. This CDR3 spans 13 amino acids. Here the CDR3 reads CASSPDRGETQYF. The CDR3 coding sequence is TGCGCCAGCAGCCCGGACAGAGGGGAGACCCAGTACTTC.

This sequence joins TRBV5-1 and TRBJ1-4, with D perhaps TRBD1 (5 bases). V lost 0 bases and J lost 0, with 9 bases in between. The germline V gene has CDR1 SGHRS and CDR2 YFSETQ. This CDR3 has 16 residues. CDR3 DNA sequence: TGCGCCAGCAGCTTGGGACAGACTTCAACTAATGAAAAACTGTTTTTT. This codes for CASSLGQTSTNEKLFF.

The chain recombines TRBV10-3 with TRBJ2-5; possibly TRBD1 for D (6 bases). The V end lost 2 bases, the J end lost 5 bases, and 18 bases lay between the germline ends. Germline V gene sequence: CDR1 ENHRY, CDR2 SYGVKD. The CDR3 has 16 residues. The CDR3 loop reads CAISEGPQGTRETQYF. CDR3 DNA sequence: TGTGCCATCAGTGAGGGCCCACAGGGCACCCGGGAGACCCAGTACTTC.

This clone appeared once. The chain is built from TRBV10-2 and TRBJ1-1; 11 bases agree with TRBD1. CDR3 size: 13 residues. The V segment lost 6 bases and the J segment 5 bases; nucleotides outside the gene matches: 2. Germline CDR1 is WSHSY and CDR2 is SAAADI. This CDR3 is CASRDRGQTEAFF. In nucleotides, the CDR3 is TGCGCCAGCAGGGACAGGGGGCAGACTGAAGCTTTCTTT.

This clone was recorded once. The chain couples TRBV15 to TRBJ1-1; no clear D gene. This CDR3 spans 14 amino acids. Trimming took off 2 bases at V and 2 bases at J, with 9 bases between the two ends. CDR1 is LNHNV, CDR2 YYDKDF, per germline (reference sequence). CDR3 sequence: CATSRTRVNTEAFF. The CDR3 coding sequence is TGTGCCACCAGCAGAACCCGGGTAAACACTGAAGCTTTCTTT.

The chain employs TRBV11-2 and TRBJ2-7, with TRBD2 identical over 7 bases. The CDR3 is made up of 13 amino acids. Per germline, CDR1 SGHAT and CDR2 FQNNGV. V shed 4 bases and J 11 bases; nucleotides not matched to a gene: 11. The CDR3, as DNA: TGTGCCAGCAGCTCGATGGGACGGGGAGGGGAGTACTTC. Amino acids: CASSSMGRGGEYF.

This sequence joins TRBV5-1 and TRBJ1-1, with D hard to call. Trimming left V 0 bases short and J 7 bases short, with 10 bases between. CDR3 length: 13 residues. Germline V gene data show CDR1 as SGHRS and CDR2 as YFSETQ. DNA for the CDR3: TGCGCCAGCAGCTTGGGACGGGATGATGAAGCTTTCTTT. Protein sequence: CASSLGRDDEAFF.

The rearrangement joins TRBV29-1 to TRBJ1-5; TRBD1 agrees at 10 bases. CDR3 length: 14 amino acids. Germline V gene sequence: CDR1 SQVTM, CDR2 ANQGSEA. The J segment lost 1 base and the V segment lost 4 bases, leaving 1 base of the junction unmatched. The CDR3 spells CSVGGQGSNQPQHF. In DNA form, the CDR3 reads TGCAGCGTTGGGGGACAGGGGAGCAATCAGCCCCAGCATTTT.

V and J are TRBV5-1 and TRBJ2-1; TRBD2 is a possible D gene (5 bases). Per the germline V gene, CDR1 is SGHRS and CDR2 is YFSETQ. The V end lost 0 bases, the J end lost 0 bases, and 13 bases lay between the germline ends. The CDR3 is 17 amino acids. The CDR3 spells CASSLVVLGSSYNEQFF. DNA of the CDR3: TGCGCCAGCAGCTTGGTGGTGTTGGGGAGCTCCTACAATGAGCAGTTCTTC.

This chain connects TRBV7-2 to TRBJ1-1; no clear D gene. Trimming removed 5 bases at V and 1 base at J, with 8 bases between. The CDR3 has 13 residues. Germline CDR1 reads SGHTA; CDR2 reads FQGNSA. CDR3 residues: CASSPGRNTEAFF. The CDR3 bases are TGTGCCAGCAGCCCGGGGAGGAACACTGAAGCTTTCTTT.

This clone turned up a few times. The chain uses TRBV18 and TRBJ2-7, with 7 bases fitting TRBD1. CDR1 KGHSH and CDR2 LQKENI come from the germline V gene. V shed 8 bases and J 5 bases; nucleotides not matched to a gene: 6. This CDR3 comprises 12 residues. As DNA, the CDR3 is TGTGCCAGCACAGGGGTTGGTCACGAGCAGTACTTC. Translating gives CASTGVGHEQYF.

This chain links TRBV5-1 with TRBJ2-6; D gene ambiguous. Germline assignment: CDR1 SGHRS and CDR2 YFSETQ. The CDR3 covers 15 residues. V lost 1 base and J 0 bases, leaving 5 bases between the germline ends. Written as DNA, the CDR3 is TGCGCCAGCAGCTTGAAATACTCTGGGGCCAACGTCCTGACTTTC. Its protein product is CASSLKYSGANVLTF.

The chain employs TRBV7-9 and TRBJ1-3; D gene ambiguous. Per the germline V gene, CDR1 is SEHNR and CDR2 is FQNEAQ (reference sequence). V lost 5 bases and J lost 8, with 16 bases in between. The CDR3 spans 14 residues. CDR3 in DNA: TGTGCCAGCAGCCTACGGGAGATCGCAGACACCATATATTTT. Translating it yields CASSLREIADTIYF.

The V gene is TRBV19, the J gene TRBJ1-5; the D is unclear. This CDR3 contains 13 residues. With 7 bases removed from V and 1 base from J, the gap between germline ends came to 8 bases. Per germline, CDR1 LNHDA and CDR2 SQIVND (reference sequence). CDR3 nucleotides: TGTGCCAGTATGGAACAGAGCAATCAGCCCCAGCATTTT. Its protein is CASMEQSNQPQHF.

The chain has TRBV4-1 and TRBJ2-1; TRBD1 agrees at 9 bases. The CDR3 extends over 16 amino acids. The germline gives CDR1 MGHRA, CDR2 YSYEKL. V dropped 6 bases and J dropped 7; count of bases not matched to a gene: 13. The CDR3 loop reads CASRVGFRDRENEQFF. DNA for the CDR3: TGCGCCAGCAGGGTAGGCTTCCGGGACAGGGAAAATGAGCAGTTCTTC.

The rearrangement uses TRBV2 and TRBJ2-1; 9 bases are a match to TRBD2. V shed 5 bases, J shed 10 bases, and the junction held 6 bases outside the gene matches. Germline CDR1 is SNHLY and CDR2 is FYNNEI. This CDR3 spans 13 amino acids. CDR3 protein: CASSSGTSREQFF. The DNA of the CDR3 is TGTGCCAGCAGTTCCGGGACTAGCAGAGAGCAGTTCTTC.